This T cell receptor (beta chain) was sequenced for a study of CD8 T cells in Susac syndrome. Germline V gene data show CDR1 as LNHNV and CDR2 as YYDKDF (reference sequence). CDR3 length: 17 amino acids. V lost 5 bases and J lost 2, with 22 bases in between. Random-hexamer reverse transcription was applied to about 0.5 to 1 ug RNA. Across 54 Vbeta and 13 Jbeta, immunoSEQ multiplex PCR amplified TCR beta CDR3. TCRdb ran MiXCR on the immunoSEQ multiplex PCR reads and lists one entry per CDR3 protein. This sample carries 55,000 to 85,000 distinct CDR3 sequences, 96% of them seen once, and the ten largest clones take roughly 0.11%. TCR beta sequences were obtained from blood CD8+ and CD4+ T cells. In the multiple sclerosis control group, patients were treatment-naive and had stable or active relapsing-remitting disease. While CD8+ and CD4+ T cells were isolated negatively, TEMRA cells were enriched by FACS.

The sample comprised CD4+ T cells from PBMCs. The source is a human donor with multiple sclerosis. The chain carries TRBV15 and TRBJ2-7; unclear D gene. The CDR3 sequence: CATSAQSGSERAYEQYF. In nucleotides, the CDR3 is TGTGCCACCAGCGCCCAAAGTGGCTCGGAAAGGGCCTACGAGCAGTACTTC. The variable domain in full, with the rest retrieved from reference TRBV15 and TRBJ2-7, is DAMVIQNPRYQVTQFGKPVTLSCSQTLNHNVMYWYQQKSSQAPKLLFHYYDKDFNNEADTPDNFQSRRPNTSFCFLDIRSPGLGDTAMYLCATSAQSGSERAYEQYFGPGTRLTVT.